The rows below give T cell receptor beta chains drawn from one sample of a study of blood T cell repertoires in COVID-19. Assay: immunoSEQ multiplex PCR; the TCRdb copy retains only in-frame clones and omits some. Of about 330,000 clones in the sample, roughly 86% were seen once. Sequencing was carried out using PBMCs or T cells enriched from blood (not recorded which). These receptors all come from a woman aged 25 to 39 who had recovered from COVID-19. Each CDR3 is given with its conserved first and last residue. A D gene is named only where the DNA matches it firmly. Size is stated for part of the rows, as once, few or many counts, or as a class when the clone is expanded.

d_call: .; v_call: TRBV29-1; clone_size: .; j_call: TRBJ1-1; cdr3_length: 12; cdr3_nt: TGCAGCGTCGAAGGGGGAGGTACTGAAGCTTTCTTT; cdr3_aa: CSVEGGGTEAFF
d_call: TRBD1; v_call: TRBV5-8; clone_size: few; j_call: TRBJ1-2; cdr3_length: 14; cdr3_nt: TGTGCCAGCACCTCCAGGGGGACCCCCTATGGCTACACCTTC; cdr3_aa: CASTSRGTPYGYTF
d_call: .; v_call: TRBV27; clone_size: .; j_call: TRBJ2-1; cdr3_length: 16; cdr3_nt: TGTGCCAGCAGTTTATCGGGGGCTAGCGGCTACAATGAGCAGTTCTTC; cdr3_aa: CASSLSGASGYNEQFF
d_call: .; v_call: TRBV6-5; clone_size: few; j_call: TRBJ1-1; cdr3_length: 14; cdr3_nt: TGTGCCAGCAGTTACTCGAACAGGAACACTGAAGCTTTCTTT; cdr3_aa: CASSYSNRNTEAFF
d_call: TRBD1; v_call: TRBV6-5; clone_size: .; j_call: TRBJ1-5; cdr3_length: 13; cdr3_nt: TGTGCCAGCAGTATGGCAGGGGGACAGCCCCAGCATTTT; cdr3_aa: CASSMAGGQPQHF
d_call: TRBD1; v_call: TRBV5-1; clone_size: .; j_call: TRBJ2-3; cdr3_length: 15; cdr3_nt: TGCGCCAGCAAACCGACAGGGCTCAGCACAGATACGCAGTATTTT; cdr3_aa: CASKPTGLSTDTQYF
d_call: .; v_call: TRBV12-3/TRBV12-4; clone_size: .; j_call: TRBJ1-1; cdr3_length: 13; cdr3_nt: TGTGCCAGCAGCGTACACCTGAACACTGAAGCTTTCTTT; cdr3_aa: CASSVHLNTEAFF
d_call: TRBD2; v_call: TRBV4-2; clone_size: .; j_call: TRBJ2-7; cdr3_length: 15; cdr3_nt: TGTGCCAGCAGCCAAGGACTAGCGGGCTCCTACGAGCAGTACTTC; cdr3_aa: CASSQGLAGSYEQYF
d_call: .; v_call: TRBV11-2; clone_size: many; j_call: TRBJ1-2; cdr3_length: 14; cdr3_nt: TGTGCCAGCACTTTCTCGGGATCAGCAAATGGCTACACCTTC; cdr3_aa: CASTFSGSANGYTF
d_call: .; v_call: TRBV7-2; clone_size: .; j_call: TRBJ1-5; cdr3_length: 14; cdr3_nt: TGTGCCAGCAGCTTCAGCCGGGAGGGTCAGCCCCAGCATTTT; cdr3_aa: CASSFSREGQPQHF
d_call: .; v_call: TRBV5-6; clone_size: .; j_call: TRBJ1-5; cdr3_length: 14; cdr3_nt: TGTGCCAGCAGCTCCGGACAGAGCAATCAGCCCCAGCATTTT; cdr3_aa: CASSSGQSNQPQHF
d_call: TRBD2; v_call: TRBV11-3; clone_size: .; j_call: TRBJ2-1; cdr3_length: 14; cdr3_nt: TGTGCCAGCAGCGCGCCCTCTAGCGGGGCTGAGCAGTTCTTC; cdr3_aa: CASSAPSSGAEQFF
d_call: .; v_call: TRBV27; clone_size: .; j_call: TRBJ1-6; cdr3_length: 15; cdr3_nt: TGTGCCAGCAGTTTGCGCCCGTTCGGGGATTCACCCCTCCACTTT; cdr3_aa: CASSLRPFGDSPLHF